This entry describes one T cell receptor beta chain. These data originate in a study of T cell responses to AZD1222 COVID-19 vaccine. In germline, CDR1 is MNHEY, CDR2 SMNVEV (reference sequence). V was pared by 7 bases and J by 5 bases, with 13 bases between. CDR3 length: 13 residues. Method: immunoSEQ multiplex PCR; TCRdb's copy keeps in-frame clones and lacks some. The sample has 110,000 to 150,000 clones; about 93% are singletons. The receptor's source is an adult in good health. The rearrangement links TRBV27 to TRBJ2-3, with unresolved D. The material sequenced was peripheral blood, taken on day 0 of AZD1222 vaccination. CDR3 residues: CASTSSLGDTQYF. CDR3 coding DNA: TGTGCCAGCACCTCCTCCCTTGGAGATACGCAGTATTTT.